These 29 T cell receptor beta chains originate from one sample sequenced in a study of T cell responses to AZD1222 COVID-19 vaccine. The data were produced by immunoSEQ multiplex PCR, yet TCRdb's version contains in-frame clones alone and is incomplete. The sample carries approximately 110,000 clones, about 95% recorded once. The specimen comprised peripheral blood, sampled on day 0 of AZD1222 vaccination. The source of these receptors is an adult in good health.

The gene calls are TRBV5-4 and TRBJ1-4; 7 positions match TRBD1. Unmatched junction bases numbered 9, after V lost 5 bases and J lost 5 bases. This CDR3 has 15 residues. Germline CDR1 SGHNT, CDR2 YYREEE (reference sequence). The CDR3 DNA follows: TGTGCCAGCAGTCATACCGGGACAGCGAATGAAAAACTGTTTTTT. Translating it yields CASSHTGTANEKLFF.

This chain links TRBV7-9 with TRBJ1-1; 9 nucleotides line up with TRBD1. From germline, CDR1 is SEHNR and CDR2 FQNEAQ (reference sequence). CDR3 size: 14 residues. J gave up 3 bases and V 5 bases, and 4 bases lay outside the gene matches. The CDR3, as DNA: TGTGCCAGCAGCCCTGGACAGGGGTACACTGAAGCTTTCTTT. This gives the protein CASSPGQGYTEAFF.

This rearrangement joins TRBV27 to TRBJ1-2; a possible D gene is TRBD1 (5 bases). Per the germline V gene, CDR1 is MNHEY and CDR2 is SMNVEV (reference sequence). The CDR3 length is 16 residues. The V end lost 2 bases, the J end lost 0 bases, and 13 bases lay between the germline ends. CDR3 coding DNA: TGTGCCAGCAGTTTAAGTATATCGGGGCCTAACTATGGCTACACCTTC. Residues: CASSLSISGPNYGYTF.

This clone has only one observation. The J gene is TRBJ1-1, the V gene TRBV10-3; tentatively, D is TRBD1 (6 bases). The germline V gene has CDR1 ENHRY and CDR2 SYGVKD. The CDR3 sequence is 14 residues long. V was cut by 6 bases and J by 2 bases, with 13 bases left in between. CDR3 amino acids: CAISARQENTEAFF. The CDR3 region has the DNA TGTGCCATCAGCGCTCGACAGGAAAACACTGAAGCTTTCTTT.

The genes are TRBV3-1 (or the pseudogene TRBV3-2) and TRBJ2-7, with TRBD1 matching over 9 bases. This CDR3 is built from 14 residues. J lost 2 bases, V lost 3 bases, and 2 bases had no gene match. CDR1 and CDR2 (germline): LGHDT, YNNKEL (reference sequence). CDR3 protein: CASSHGTGTYEQYF. As DNA, the CDR3 is TGTGCCAGCAGCCACGGGACAGGGACCTACGAGCAGTACTTC.

The chain has TRBV27 and TRBJ2-4; 7 positions agree with TRBD1. The germline V gene has CDR1 MNHEY and CDR2 SMNVEV (reference sequence). J gave up 7 bases and V 0 bases, and 9 bases lay outside the gene matches. The CDR3 runs to 16 residues. The CDR3: CASSLSGQRNRNIQYF. DNA for the CDR3: TGTGCCAGCAGTTTATCGGGACAGAGGAACAGGAACATTCAGTACTTC.

This chain connects TRBV7-3 to TRBJ1-1; the match to TRBD1 covers 9 bases. Germline V gene sequence: CDR1 SGHTA, CDR2 FQGTGA. J gave up 0 bases and V 8 bases, and 1 base lay outside the gene matches. The CDR3 extends over 13 amino acids. The CDR3 is CASGQGMNTEAFF. For the CDR3, the DNA is TGTGCCAGCGGACAGGGGATGAACACTGAAGCTTTCTTT.

The V and J genes are TRBV7-8 and TRBJ2-7, with 7 bases fitting TRBD2. Trimming took 5 bases from V and 0 from J; bases not matched to a gene: 10. The CDR3 consists of 16 residues. The germline V gene has CDR1 SGHVS and CDR2 FQNEAQ. This CDR3 is CASSQSGGGSSYEQYF. CDR3 nucleotide sequence: TGTGCCAGCAGCCAGAGTGGCGGGGGAAGCTCCTACGAGCAGTACTTC.

The chain recombines TRBV6-5 with TRBJ1-1, with D unresolved. V lost 6 bases and J 2 bases, leaving 10 bases between the germline ends. The CDR3 is made up of 13 amino acids. Germline V gene lookup returns CDR1 MNHEY and CDR2 SVGAGI. The CDR3: CASRPTLNTEAFF. CDR3 in DNA: TGTGCCAGCAGGCCGACACTTAACACTGAAGCTTTCTTT.

This chain joins TRBV5-6 and TRBJ1-6; 8 bases align to TRBD1. Trimming at V came to 2 bases and at J to 8 bases, leaving 9 bases not matched to a gene. The germline gives CDR1 SGHDT, CDR2 YYEEEE. This CDR3 has 16 residues. The CDR3 DNA reads as TGTGCCAGCAGCTTCTCCCTCGGACAGGGTTATTCACCCCTCCACTTT. It yields the protein CASSFSLGQGYSPLHF. Supplemented by reference TRBV5-6 and TRBJ1-6, the full variable domain reads DAGVTQSPTHLIKTRGQQVTLRCSPKSGHDTVSWYQQALGQGPQFIFQYYEEEERQRGNFPDRFSGHQFPNYSSELNVNALLLGDSALYLCASSFSLGQGYSPLHFGNGTRLTVT.

The V and J genes are TRBV27 and TRBJ2-6; no definite D call. From germline, CDR1 is MNHEY and CDR2 SMNVEV (reference sequence). The CDR3 loop spans 13 amino acids. V dropped 0 bases and J dropped 3 bases, with 0 bases sitting between them. As DNA, the CDR3 is TGTGCCAGCAGTTTATCTGGGGCCAACGTCCTGACTTTC. Its protein is CASSLSGANVLTF.

The rearrangement uses TRBV11-1 and TRBJ2-7; D unclear. Trimming pared 4 bases from V and 4 bases from J, leaving 11 bases between. This CDR3 region has 13 residues. Germline CDR1 and CDR2: SGHAT and FQDESV (reference sequence). This chain's CDR3 is CASSSSGEYEQYF. The CDR3 DNA reads as TGTGCCAGCAGCTCAAGTGGCGAATACGAGCAGTACTTC.

The rearrangement uses TRBV5-4 and TRBJ1-5; D gene ambiguous. The germline gives CDR1 SGHNT, CDR2 YYREEE (reference sequence). This CDR3 spans 14 amino acids. The V and J ends lost 0 bases and 2 bases respectively, with 6 bases between them. The CDR3 here is CASSLGTGNQPQHF. CDR3 coding DNA: TGTGCCAGCAGCTTGGGTACAGGCAATCAGCCCCAGCATTTT.

This clone was seen only once. J is TRBJ1-4 and V is TRBV6-6, with a tentative D call TRBD1 (6 bases). The V gene lost 5 bases and the J gene lost 7 bases, with 17 bases spanning the gap. From germline, CDR1 is MNHNY and CDR2 SVGAGI (reference sequence). This CDR3 is built from 15 residues. The CDR3 reads CASSPWGGAGEKLFF. The CDR3 DNA is TGTGCCAGCAGTCCATGGGGGGGGGCAGGTGAAAAACTGTTTTTT.

In its sample, this clone was seen once. J is TRBJ1-3 and V is TRBV29-1; no clear D. Trimming took off 7 bases at V and 8 bases at J, with 15 bases between the two ends. The CDR3 loop spans 12 amino acids. From germline, CDR1 is SQVTM and CDR2 ANQGSEA. CDR3 amino acids: CSALVTADTIYF. The CDR3, as DNA: TGCAGCGCCCTGGTCACCGCGGACACCATATATTTT.

This sequence joins TRBV7-8 and TRBJ2-7, with 13 bases matching TRBD2. The CDR3 extends over 15 amino acids. Germline loops: CDR1 SGHVS, CDR2 FQNEAQ. J lost 4 bases, V lost 4 bases, and 4 bases had no gene match. CDR3 loop: CASSSGLAGIYEQYF. Here the CDR3 DNA reads TGTGCCAGCAGCTCGGGACTAGCGGGAATTTACGAGCAGTACTTC.

The chain couples TRBV7-8 to TRBJ1-1; no clear D gene. This CDR3 is 14 amino acids long. V lost 5 bases and J 0 bases, leaving 10 bases between the germline ends. The germline CDR1 and CDR2 sequences are SGHVS and FQNEAQ. The CDR3 sequence: CASSLITMNTEAFF. CDR3 DNA: TGTGCCAGCAGCCTAATTACAATGAACACTGAAGCTTTCTTT.

The gene calls are TRBV4-1 and TRBJ2-7, with unresolved D. CDR1 is MGHRA and CDR2 is YSYEKL in the germline V gene. V was shortened by 6 bases and J by 0 bases, with 12 bases between the two germline ends. This CDR3 comprises 14 residues. This CDR3 reads CASSRSASSYEQYF. CDR3 nucleotides: TGCGCCAGCAGTAGGAGCGCCAGCTCCTACGAGCAGTACTTC.

This clone was recorded once. This chain joins TRBV7-8 and TRBJ2-3; D call uncertain. CDR1 SGHVS and CDR2 FQNEAQ come from the germline V gene. Trimming left V 3 bases short and J 0 bases short, with 13 bases between. The CDR3 totals 16 residues. The CDR3 sequence is CASSFNRIPSTDTQYF. CDR3 coding DNA: TGTGCCAGCAGCTTCAATCGAATACCTAGCACAGATACGCAGTATTTT.

The chain carries TRBV6-1 and TRBJ2-5, with D uncertain. This CDR3 comprises 15 residues. The ends were cut back, 3 bases at V and 1 base at J, with 12 bases in the middle. The germline V gene has CDR1 MNHNS and CDR2 SASEGT. The CDR3 sequence: CASSETSGSQETQYF. The CDR3 DNA reads as TGTGCCAGCAGTGAGACAAGTGGAAGCCAAGAGACCCAGTACTTC.

Worth noting for this clone: A read error may account for a junction end that differs from germline. J is TRBJ2-7 and V is TRBV7-2, with TRBD2 identical over 10 bases. This CDR3 comprises 15 residues. CDR1 SGHTA and CDR2 FQGNSA come from the germline V gene. DNA of the CDR3: TGTGCCAGCACCTTAGGGACTAGCGTTACCTACGAGCAGTACTTC. It yields the protein CASTLGTSVTYEQYF.

V is TRBV3-1 (or the pseudogene TRBV3-2) and J is TRBJ2-3, with D perhaps TRBD2 (6 bases). V was trimmed by 0 bases and J by 1 base, leaving 14 bases between them. The length of the CDR3 is 17 residues. Germline V gene sequence: CDR1 LGHDT, CDR2 YNNKEL (reference sequence). CDR3 in amino acids: CASSQDQYWEGTDTQYF. CDR3 DNA: TGTGCCAGCAGCCAAGATCAGTATTGGGAGGGCACAGATACGCAGTATTTT.

Comments on this clone: Sequence at one end of the junction differs from germline and may be a read error. The DNA of the CDR3 is TGCAGCGTTGAAGGCCCTACGGGGGTTCGTTTT. It encodes CSVEGPTGVRF. The chain is built from TRBV29-1 and TRBJ1-3; possibly TRBD1 for D (5 bases). Per the germline V gene, CDR1 is SQVTM and CDR2 is ANQGSEA. The CDR3 runs to 11 residues.

This chain uses TRBV19 with TRBJ1-4, with a tentative D call TRBD1 (6 bases). This CDR3 is 14 amino acids long. Per the germline V gene, CDR1 is LNHDA and CDR2 is SQIVND (reference sequence). V was clipped by 7 bases and J by 7 bases, with 16 bases between them. The CDR3 protein is CASKAGAAGEKLFF. CDR3 nucleotides: TGTGCCAGTAAAGCAGGGGCCGCTGGTGAAAAACTGTTTTTT.

The chain combines TRBV19 with TRBJ1-2; D call uncertain. CDR3 length: 15 amino acids. From germline, CDR1 is LNHDA and CDR2 SQIVND (reference sequence). Trimming left V 3 bases short and J 4 bases short, with 15 bases between. The CDR3 sequence: CASSIRPGYLYGYTF. The CDR3 nucleotides read TGTGCCAGTAGTATTCGGCCAGGATACCTCTATGGCTACACCTTC.

The rearrangement uses TRBV6-5 and TRBJ1-2; a weak D match, TRBD1 (5 bases). The V gene lost 0 bases and the J gene lost 8 bases, with 19 bases spanning the gap. The CDR3 is made up of 16 amino acids. Per germline, CDR1 MNHEY and CDR2 SVGAGI. The DNA for the CDR3 is TGTGCCAGCAGTTACTCCCCGGGGAGGGGATCTTACGGCTACACCTTC. As protein: CASSYSPGRGSYGYTF.

In the case of this clone: This specimen includes other DNA sequences encoding the same CDR3. The chain has TRBV12-3 or TRBV12-4 and TRBJ1-1; D is uncertain. V was clipped by 1 base and J by 2 bases, with 5 bases between them. This CDR3 is built from 13 residues. CDR3 bases: TGTGCCAGCAGTTTAGGGGGAAACACTGAAGCTTTCTTT. Protein: CASSLGGNTEAFF.

This clone appeared once. V and J are TRBV24-1 and TRBJ2-1, with 7 bases aligning to TRBD2. Germline trimming cut 4 bases from V and 4 bases from J; bases unmatched to any gene: 9. The CDR3 has 16 amino acids. Germline V gene data show CDR1 as KGHDR and CDR2 as SFDVKD. CDR3 sequence: CATSETLAANYNEQFF. As DNA, the CDR3 is TGTGCCACCAGTGAGACTCTAGCGGCGAATTACAATGAGCAGTTCTTC.

This chain connects TRBV27 to TRBJ1-5; D unresolved. There are 17 residues in the CDR3. Trimming took 4 bases from V and 0 from J, leaving 16 bases between them. Germline CDR1 reads MNHEY; CDR2 reads SMNVEV (reference sequence). CDR3 residues: CASSSASWGDSNQPQHF. DNA of the CDR3: TGTGCCAGCAGTTCAGCCAGTTGGGGTGATAGCAATCAGCCCCAGCATTTT.